This is a list of T cell receptor beta chains from one sample in a study of control samples from healthy donors and cancer patients. Assay: immunoSEQ multiplex PCR; the TCRdb copy retains only in-frame clones and omits some. The sample includes some 130,000 clones, 92% seen only once; the top ten take 5.5% to 7%. Source material: blood. These receptors were collected from a man between 18 and 29 years old in good health. CDR3s include the opening cysteine and the closing phenylalanine or tryptophan. Fields, in order: J gene, D gene, V gene, CDR3 protein. D genes are given only for firm matches.

j_gene: TRBJ2-1
d_gene: .
v_gene: TRBV6-6
CDR3aa: CASSYLLASEQFF

j_gene: TRBJ2-5
d_gene: .
v_gene: TRBV20-1
CDR3aa: CSATQETQYF

j_gene: TRBJ1-2
d_gene: TRBD1
v_gene: TRBV29-1
CDR3aa: CSVGPQGGYGYTF

j_gene: TRBJ1-1
d_gene: TRBD1
v_gene: TRBV19
CDR3aa: CASSSRTGASTEAFF

j_gene: TRBJ1-2
d_gene: .
v_gene: TRBV4-1
CDR3aa: CASSNRSGTPYGYTF

j_gene: TRBJ1-2
d_gene: .
v_gene: TRBV25-1
CDR3aa: CASSSRTTLGGYTF

j_gene: TRBJ2-7
d_gene: .
v_gene: TRBV5-1
CDR3aa: CASSQNPPSYEQYF

j_gene: TRBJ1-5
d_gene: .
v_gene: TRBV29-1
CDR3aa: CSVAIGDGRAISNQPQHF

j_gene: TRBJ2-3
d_gene: .
v_gene: TRBV9
CDR3aa: CASSPGAQKAKQYF

j_gene: TRBJ1-1
d_gene: .
v_gene: TRBV5-6
CDR3aa: CASSLEPNTEAFF

j_gene: TRBJ1-2
d_gene: .
v_gene: TRBV3-1/TRBV3-2
CDR3aa: CASSRGQNYGYTF

j_gene: TRBJ2-7
d_gene: TRBD2
v_gene: TRBV6-7
CDR3aa: CASSHGLAGGNSYEQYF

j_gene: TRBJ2-6
d_gene: .
v_gene: TRBV21-1
CDR3aa: CARLGISGANVLTF